This T cell receptor beta chain is from a study of T cell responses to AZD1222 COVID-19 vaccine. Here immunoSEQ multiplex PCR was the method, and the copy in TCRdb shows in-frame clones only, minus some. The profile shows 75,000 to 100,000 clones, approximately 87% of them singletons. This CDR3 contains 13 residues. V lost 6 bases, J lost 4 bases, and 3 bases stayed unmatched. This sequence joins TRBV12-3 or TRBV12-4 and TRBJ1-1; TRBD1 agrees at 9 bases. The source material was peripheral blood, sampled on day 0 of AZD1222 vaccination. The clonotype comes from an adult in good health. Written as DNA, the CDR3 is TGTGCCAGCAGCCTACAGGGGGCCACTGAAGCTTTCTTT. It encodes CASSLQGATEAFF.